The clone carrying this TCR beta chain was recorded a few times. The antigen is unknown. Trimming removed 4 bases at V and 6 bases at J, with 9 bases between. The CDR3 sequence is 12 residues long. CDR1 is MDHEN and CDR2 is SYDVKM in the germline V gene. These data come from a study of PD-L1 blockade in urothelial cancer. For the study at large: The authors examined blood 3 weeks (second dose) and 6 weeks after treatment start. Each blood sample yielded a median of 141,255 T cells.

General study results and limits: Pretreatment TCR clonality in blood under the median foretold superior survival.

Synthetic TCR analog templates were spiked into each PCR. Clones were sequenced by immunoSEQ multiplex PCR, and TCRdb holds only the in-frame ones, with some missing. The repertoire consists of some 40,000 clones, with 90% occurring once and the leading ten covering just under 8.5%. The rearrangement joins TRBV28 to TRBJ1-1; D gene uncertain. This material consisted of PBMCs, taken around atezolizumab (anti-PD-L1) treatment. The receptor's source is a man between 65 and 85 years old with urothelial cancer. The DNA of the CDR3 is TGTGCCAGCAGTTATCGGGTACCTGAAGCTTTCTTT. Amino acids: CASSYRVPEAFF.